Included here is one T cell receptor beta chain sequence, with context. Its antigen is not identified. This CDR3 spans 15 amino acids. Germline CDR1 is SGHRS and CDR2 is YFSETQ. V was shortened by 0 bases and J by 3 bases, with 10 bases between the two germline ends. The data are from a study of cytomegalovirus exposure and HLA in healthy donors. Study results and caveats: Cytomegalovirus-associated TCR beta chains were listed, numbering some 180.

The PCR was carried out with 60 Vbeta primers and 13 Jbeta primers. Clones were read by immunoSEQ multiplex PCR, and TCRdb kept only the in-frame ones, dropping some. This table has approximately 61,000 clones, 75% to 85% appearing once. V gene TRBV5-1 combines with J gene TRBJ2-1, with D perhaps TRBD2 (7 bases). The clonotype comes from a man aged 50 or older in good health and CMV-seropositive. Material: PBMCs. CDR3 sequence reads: CASSLDGGLYNEQFF. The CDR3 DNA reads TGCGCCAGCAGCTTGGACGGGGGGCTCTACAATGAGCAGTTCTTC.